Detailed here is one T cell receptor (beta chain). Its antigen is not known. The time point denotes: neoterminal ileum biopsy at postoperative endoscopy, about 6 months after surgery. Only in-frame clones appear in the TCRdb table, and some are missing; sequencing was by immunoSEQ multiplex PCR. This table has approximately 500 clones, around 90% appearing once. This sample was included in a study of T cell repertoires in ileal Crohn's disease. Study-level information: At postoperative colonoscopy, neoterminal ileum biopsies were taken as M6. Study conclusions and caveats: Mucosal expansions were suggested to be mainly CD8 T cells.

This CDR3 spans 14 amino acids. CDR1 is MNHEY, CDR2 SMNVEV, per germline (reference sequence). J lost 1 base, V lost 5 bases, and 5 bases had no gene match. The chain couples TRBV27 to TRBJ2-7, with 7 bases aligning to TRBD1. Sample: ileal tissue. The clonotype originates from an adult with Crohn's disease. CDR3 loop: CASSTRDRSYEQYF. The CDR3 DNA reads TGTGCCAGCAGTACACGGGACAGATCCTACGAGCAGTACTTC.